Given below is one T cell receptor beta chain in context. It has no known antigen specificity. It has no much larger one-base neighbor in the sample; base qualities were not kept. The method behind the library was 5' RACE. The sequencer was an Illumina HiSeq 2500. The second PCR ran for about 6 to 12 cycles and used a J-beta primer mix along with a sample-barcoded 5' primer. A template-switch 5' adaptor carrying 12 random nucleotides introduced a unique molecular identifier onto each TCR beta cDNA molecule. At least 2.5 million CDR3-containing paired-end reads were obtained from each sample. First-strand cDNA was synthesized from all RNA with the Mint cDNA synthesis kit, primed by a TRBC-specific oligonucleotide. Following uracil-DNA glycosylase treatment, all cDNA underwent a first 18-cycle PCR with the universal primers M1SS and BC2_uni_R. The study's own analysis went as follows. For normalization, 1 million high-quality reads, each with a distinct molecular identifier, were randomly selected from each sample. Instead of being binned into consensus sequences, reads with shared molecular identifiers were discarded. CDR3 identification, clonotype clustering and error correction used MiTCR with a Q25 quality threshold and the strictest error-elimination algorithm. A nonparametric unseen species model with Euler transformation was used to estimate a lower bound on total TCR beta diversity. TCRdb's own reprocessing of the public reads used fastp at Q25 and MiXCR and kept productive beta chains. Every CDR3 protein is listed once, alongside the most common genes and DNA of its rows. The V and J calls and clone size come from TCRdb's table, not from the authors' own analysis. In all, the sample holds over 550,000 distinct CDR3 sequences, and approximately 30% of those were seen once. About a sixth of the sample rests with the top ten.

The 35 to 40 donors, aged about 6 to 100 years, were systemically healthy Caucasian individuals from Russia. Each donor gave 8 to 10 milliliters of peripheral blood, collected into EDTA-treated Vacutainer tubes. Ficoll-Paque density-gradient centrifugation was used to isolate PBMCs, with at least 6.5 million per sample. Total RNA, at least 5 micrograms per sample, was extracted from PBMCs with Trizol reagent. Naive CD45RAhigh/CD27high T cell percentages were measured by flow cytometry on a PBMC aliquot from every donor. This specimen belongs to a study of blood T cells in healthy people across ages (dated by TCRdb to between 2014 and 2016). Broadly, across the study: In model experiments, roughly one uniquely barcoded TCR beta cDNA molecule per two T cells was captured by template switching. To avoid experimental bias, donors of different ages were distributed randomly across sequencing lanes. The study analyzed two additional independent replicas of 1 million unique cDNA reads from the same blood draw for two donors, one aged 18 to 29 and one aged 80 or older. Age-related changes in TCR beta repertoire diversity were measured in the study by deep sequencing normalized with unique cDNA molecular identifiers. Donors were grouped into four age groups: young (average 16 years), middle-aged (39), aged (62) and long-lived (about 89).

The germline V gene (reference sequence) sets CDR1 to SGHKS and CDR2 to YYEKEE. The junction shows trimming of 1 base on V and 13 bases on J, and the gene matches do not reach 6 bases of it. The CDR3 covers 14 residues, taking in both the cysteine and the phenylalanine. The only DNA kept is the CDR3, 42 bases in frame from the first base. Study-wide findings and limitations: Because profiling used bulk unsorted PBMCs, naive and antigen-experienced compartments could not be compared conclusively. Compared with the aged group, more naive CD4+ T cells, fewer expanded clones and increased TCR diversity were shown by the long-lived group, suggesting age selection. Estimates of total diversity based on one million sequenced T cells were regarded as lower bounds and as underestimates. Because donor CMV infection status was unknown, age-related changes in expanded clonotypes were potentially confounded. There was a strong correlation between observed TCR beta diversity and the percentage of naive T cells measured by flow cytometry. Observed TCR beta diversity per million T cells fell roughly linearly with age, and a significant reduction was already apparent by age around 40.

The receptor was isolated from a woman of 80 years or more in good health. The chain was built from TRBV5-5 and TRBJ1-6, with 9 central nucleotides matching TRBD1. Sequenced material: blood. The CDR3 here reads CASSLTGGHCPLHF. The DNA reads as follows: TGTGCCAGCAGCTTGACAGGGGGCCATTGCCCCCTCCACTTT.